This entry is about one T cell receptor beta chain. What it binds is unknown. CDR3 length equals 16 residues. Germline V gene lookup returns CDR1 SGHRS and CDR2 YFSETQ. V shed 0 bases and J shed 0 bases, with 10 bases lying between them. These data come from a study of identifying expanded T cells in peripheral blood. The study, taken as a whole, reports: Over two and four weeks, about 15 and 19 clones changed, versus approximately 1.1 between replicates. Across healthy donors, higher total template counts meant significantly greater roughly two-week count variance.

The method was immunoSEQ multiplex PCR; TCRdb's version includes in-frame clones alone and lacks a portion of them. The data contain 51,000 or so clones, less than 85% of them singletons. Healthy donors had no documented immune events, such as infections, while sampled. The V and J genes are TRBV5-1 and TRBJ1-3, with D perhaps TRBD1 (6 bases). The sample consisted of blood. The clonotype comes from a person between 18 and 70 years old in good health. The CDR3 protein is CASSLDRADSGNTIYF. CDR3 in DNA: TGCGCCAGCAGCTTGGACAGGGCGGACTCTGGAAACACCATATATTTT.